The 20 T cell receptor beta chains in this list originate from one sample, sequenced in a study of blood T cell repertoires in COVID-19. Sequencing was performed with immunoSEQ multiplex PCR; in TCRdb, only in-frame clones are kept and a portion is missing. Altogether roughly 260,000 clones are present, roughly 87% being singletons, with the ten largest covering 2% to 3%. Sequencing was done on a sample of PBMCs or T cells enriched from blood (not recorded which). These receptors came from a woman aged 25 to 45 with acute COVID-19.

V and J are TRBV6-5 and TRBJ1-1; D gene ambiguous. This CDR3 contains 13 residues. Trimming removed 5 bases at V and 4 bases at J, with 11 bases between. Germline V gene data show CDR1 as MNHEY and CDR2 as SVGAGI. The CDR3, as DNA: TGTGCCAGCAGTCCCCGACATTCCACTGAAGCTTTCTTT. Protein: CASSPRHSTEAFF.

J is TRBJ2-2 and V is TRBV2; weak D call: TRBD2 (6 bases). Trimming pared 4 bases from V and 4 bases from J, leaving 10 bases between. Germline-derived CDR1 and CDR2 are SNHLY and FYNNEI. This CDR3 region has 14 residues. CDR3 in amino acids: CASSVPEGTGELFF. The CDR3 nucleotides read TGTGCCAGCAGTGTCCCGGAGGGCACCGGGGAGCTGTTTTTT.

The J gene is TRBJ1-5, the V gene TRBV19; 7 bases map to TRBD1. The germline CDR1 and CDR2 sequences are LNHDA and SQIVND (reference sequence). CDR3 length: 16 amino acids. V lost 6 bases to trimming and J lost 4 bases; unmatched junction nucleotides: 12. The CDR3 sequence: CASSEFGTVTNQPQHF. CDR3 coding DNA: TGTGCCAGTAGCGAGTTCGGGACAGTCACAAATCAGCCCCAGCATTTT. Based on the CDR3 plus reference TRBV19 and TRBJ1-5, the full variable domain is DGGITQSPKYLFRKEGQNVTLSCEQNLNHDAMYWYRQDPGQGLRLIYYSQIVNDFQKGDIAEGYSVSREKKESFPLTVTSAQKNPTAFYLCASSEFGTVTNQPQHFGDGTRLSIL.

With regard to this clone: No DNA is shown, since the ends of the CDR3 on it are uncertain; the CDR3 is the one TCRdb lists. J is TRBJ2-5 and V is TRBV5-1; the table assigns TRBD2, which was not confirmed against the DNA. The CDR3 adds up to 15 amino acids, both ends counted. Germline CDR1 reads SGHRS; CDR2 reads YFSETQ. CDR3 loop: CASILEPGGEETQYF.

V and J are TRBV6-5 and TRBJ1-2; 9 nucleotides agree with TRBD1. Germline CDR1 is MNHEY and CDR2 is SVGAGI. The CDR3 length is 16 residues. V shed 2 bases, J shed 4 bases, and the junction held 8 bases outside the gene matches. This CDR3 reads CASSYPPGQGRYGYTF. CDR3 coding DNA: TGTGCCAGCAGTTACCCGCCGGGACAGGGCCGCTATGGCTACACCTTC.

CDR3 protein: CATGTPSGAGANVLTF. CDR3 nucleotide sequence: TGTGCCACCGGGACACCGAGCGGCGCTGGGGCCAACGTCCTGACTTTC. This rearrangement joins TRBV2 to TRBJ2-6; D perhaps matches TRBD1 (6 bases). Trimming pared 10 bases from V and 2 bases from J, leaving 18 bases between. CDR3 length: 16 amino acids. The V gene's germline CDR1 is SNHLY and CDR2 FYNNEI. The whole variable domain, remainder taken from reference TRBV2 and TRBJ2-6, is EPEVTQTPSHQVTQMGQEVILRCVPISNHLYFYWYRQILGQKVEFLVSFYNNEISEKSEIFDDQFSVERPDGSNFTLKIRSTKLEDSAMYFCATGTPSGAGANVLTFGAGSRLTVL.

The rearrangement uses TRBV2 and TRBJ2-5, with 11 bases aligning to TRBD1. Germline CDR1 reads SNHLY; CDR2 reads FYNNEI. The CDR3 has 15 amino acids. V lost 7 bases, J lost 4 bases, and 8 bases stayed unmatched. CDR3: CASNPGTGGLETQYF. The CDR3 DNA follows: TGTGCCAGCAATCCCGGGACAGGGGGGTTAGAGACCCAGTACTTC. Complete variable domain (other parts from reference TRBV2 and TRBJ2-5): EPEVTQTPSHQVTQMGQEVILRCVPISNHLYFYWYRQILGQKVEFLVSFYNNEISEKSEIFDDQFSVERPDGSNFTLKIRSTKLEDSAMYFCASNPGTGGLETQYFGPGTRLLVL.

The CDR3 coding sequence is TGCGCCAGCAGCTTGGGGCAGGGTCAAGAGACCCAGTACTTC. Protein sequence: CASSLGQGQETQYF. The rearrangement links TRBV5-1 to TRBJ2-5; TRBD1 might be the D (5 bases). The CDR3 loop spans 14 amino acids. The V end lost 0 bases, the J end lost 2 bases, and 8 bases lay between the germline ends. CDR1 SGHRS and CDR2 YFSETQ come from the germline V gene.

The rearrangement uses TRBV10-2 and TRBJ2-3; 7 bases match TRBD1. Per germline, CDR1 WSHSY and CDR2 SAAADI. The CDR3 spans 13 residues. V gave up 9 bases and J gave up 2 bases; unmatched junction bases: 5. CDR3: CARPGQITDTQYF. The CDR3 bases are TGCGCCAGGCCGGGACAGATCACAGATACGCAGTATTTT.

The V call is TRBV6-6, the J call TRBJ2-5; 8 positions match TRBD1. The CDR3 covers 14 residues. Germline assignment: CDR1 MNHNY and CDR2 SVGAGI (reference sequence). Trimming removed 2 bases from V and 3 bases from J; junction bases left unmatched: 2. The CDR3 bases are TGTGCCAGCAGTTACCAGGGGGCGAAAGAGACCCAGTACTTC. This gives the protein CASSYQGAKETQYF.

The rearrangement joins TRBV2 to TRBJ1-1, with D unclear. In germline, CDR1 is SNHLY, CDR2 FYNNEI. Trimming shortened V by 2 bases and J by 6 bases, and 7 bases separated the two germline ends. This CDR3 spans 12 amino acids. The CDR3 region has the DNA TGTGCCAGCAGTGAACAGGCCTCTGAAGCTTTCTTT. Translation: CASSEQASEAFF.

This chain joins TRBV15 and TRBJ1-6; D is perhaps TRBD1 (5 bases). Per germline, CDR1 LNHNV and CDR2 YYDKDF (reference sequence). This CDR3 comprises 15 residues. Trimming left V 5 bases short and J 4 bases short, with 12 bases between. The CDR3 here is CATSSSGTYNSPLHF. The CDR3 nucleotides read TGTGCCACCAGCTCGTCAGGGACTTATAATTCACCCCTCCACTTT.

J is TRBJ1-1 and V is TRBV5-1, with a tentative D call TRBD1 (6 bases). V was clipped by 4 bases and J by 7 bases, with 14 bases between them. Germline CDR1 reads SGHRS; CDR2 reads YFSETQ. This CDR3 is built from 13 residues. The CDR3 sequence: CASSSRGSYEAFF. DNA of the CDR3: TGCGCCAGCAGCAGCAGGGGTTCATATGAAGCTTTCTTT.

The chain couples TRBV6-6 to TRBJ1-1; 10 nucleotides agree with TRBD1. Germline V CDR1 and CDR2: MNHNY, SVGAGI (reference sequence). J lost 1 base, V lost 5 bases, and 1 base had no gene match. This CDR3 contains 14 residues. The DNA of the CDR3 is TGTGCCAGCAGTCGACAGGGGGCGAACACTGAAGCTTTCTTT. It encodes CASSRQGANTEAFF.

V gene TRBV4-1 combines with J gene TRBJ1-1; the D gene is possibly TRBD1 (6 bases). The CDR3 contains 15 residues. CDR1 is MGHRA, CDR2 YSYEKL, per germline. V was shortened by 7 bases and J by 1 base, with 16 bases between the two germline ends. The CDR3 DNA sequence: TGCGCCAGCATATACCGAACAGGGAGGAACACTGAAGCTTTCTTT. Amino acid sequence: CASIYRTGRNTEAFF.

The chain uses TRBV27 and TRBJ1-1, with TRBD1 matching 9 bases. The CDR3 length is 16 residues. The J segment lost 3 bases and the V segment lost 5 bases, leaving 10 bases of the junction unmatched. CDR1 is MNHEY, CDR2 SMNVEV, per germline (reference sequence). CDR3 loop: CASSQHDRGWDTEAFF. The CDR3 DNA reads as TGTGCCAGCAGTCAACACGACAGGGGGTGGGACACTGAAGCTTTCTTT.

This chain joins TRBV19 and TRBJ1-6, with D perhaps matching TRBD1 (5 bases). Trimming cost V 5 bases and J 5 bases, with 13 bases left between them. The CDR3 consists of 15 residues. Germline V lookup: CDR1 LNHDA, CDR2 SQIVND (reference sequence). CDR3 coding DNA: TGTGCCAGTAGTGAAGGGGAACCGGATAATTCACCCCTCCACTTT. Translating gives CASSEGEPDNSPLHF. Drawing the rest from reference TRBV19 and TRBJ1-6, the complete variable domain is DGGITQSPKYLFRKEGQNVTLSCEQNLNHDAMYWYRQDPGQGLRLIYYSQIVNDFQKGDIAEGYSVSREKKESFPLTVTSAQKNPTAFYLCASSEGEPDNSPLHFGNGTRLTVT.

The chain couples TRBV5-6 to TRBJ1-2; 7 positions match TRBD1. V trimming: 4 bases; J trimming: 5 bases; junction bases outside the gene matches: 8. The germline gives CDR1 SGHDT, CDR2 YYEEEE. The CDR3 runs to 14 residues. CDR3 DNA: TGTGCCAGCAGCCCGCCTACCAGGGGGTATGGCTACACCTTC. It translates to CASSPPTRGYGYTF.

The chain couples TRBV27 to TRBJ1-2, with 7 bases identical to TRBD1. This CDR3 spans 14 amino acids. Germline assignment: CDR1 MNHEY and CDR2 SMNVEV (reference sequence). The V and J ends lost 6 bases and 0 bases, in that order; junction bases with no gene match: 4. CDR3 DNA: TGTGCCAGCAGCAAACAGGGGCCTAACTATGGCTACACCTTC. This codes for CASSKQGPNYGYTF.

This sequence joins TRBV20-1 and TRBJ1-5, with D possibly matching TRBD1 (6 bases). This CDR3 is built from 11 residues. Germline V gene sequence: CDR1 DFQATT, CDR2 SNEGSKA (reference sequence). V was clipped by 1 base and J by 11 bases, with 9 bases between them. In DNA, the CDR3 is TGCAGTGCTAGAGGGGAGGGGGCCCAGCATTTT. This codes for CSARGEGAQHF.